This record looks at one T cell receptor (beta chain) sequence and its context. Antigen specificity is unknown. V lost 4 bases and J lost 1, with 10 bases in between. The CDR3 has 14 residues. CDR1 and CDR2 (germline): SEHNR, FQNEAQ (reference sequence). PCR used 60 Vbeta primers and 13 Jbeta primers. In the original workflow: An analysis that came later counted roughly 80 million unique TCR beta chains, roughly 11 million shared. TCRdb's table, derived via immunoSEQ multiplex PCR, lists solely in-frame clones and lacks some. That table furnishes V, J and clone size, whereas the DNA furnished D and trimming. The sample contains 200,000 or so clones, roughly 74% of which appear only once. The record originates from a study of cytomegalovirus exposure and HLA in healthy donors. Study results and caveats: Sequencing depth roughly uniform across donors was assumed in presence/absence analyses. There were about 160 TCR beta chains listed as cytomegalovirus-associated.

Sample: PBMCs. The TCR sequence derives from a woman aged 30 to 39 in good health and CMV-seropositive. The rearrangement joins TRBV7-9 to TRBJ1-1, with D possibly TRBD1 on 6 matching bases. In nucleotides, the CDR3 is TGTGCCAGCAGCTCAGGACAGTCGAACACTGAAGCTTTCTTT. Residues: CASSSGQSNTEAFF.